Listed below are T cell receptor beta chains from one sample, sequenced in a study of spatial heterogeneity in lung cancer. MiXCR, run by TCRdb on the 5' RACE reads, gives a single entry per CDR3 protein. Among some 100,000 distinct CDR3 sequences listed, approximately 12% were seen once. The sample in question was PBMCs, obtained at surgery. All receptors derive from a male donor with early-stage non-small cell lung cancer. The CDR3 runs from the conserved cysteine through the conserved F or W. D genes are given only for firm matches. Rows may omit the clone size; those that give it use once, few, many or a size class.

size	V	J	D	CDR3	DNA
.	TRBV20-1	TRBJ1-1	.	CSAEGTGKPNTEAFF	TGCAGTGCGGAAGGGACGGGAAAACCGAACACTGAAGCTTTCTTT
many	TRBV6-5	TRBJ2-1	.	CASRTVWGEQFF	TGTGCCAGCAGGACGGTCTGGGGTGAGCAGTTCTTC
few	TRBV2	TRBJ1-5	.	CASSVGGGNQPQHF	TGTGCCAGCAGTGTAGGGGGGGGCAATCAGCCCCAGCATTTT
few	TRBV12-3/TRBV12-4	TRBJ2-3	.	CASSARAGAIDTQYF	TGTGCCAGCAGCGCACGAGCAGGGGCAATAGATACGCAGTATTTT
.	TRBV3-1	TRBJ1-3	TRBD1	CASSPWRGQGGSGNTIYF	TGTGCCAGCAGTCCTTGGAGGGGACAGGGCGGCTCTGGAAACACCATATATTTT
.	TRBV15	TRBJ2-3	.	CATSRDYSRHPDTQYF	TGTGCCACCAGCAGAGATTACTCCCGGCATCCAGATACGCAGTATTTT
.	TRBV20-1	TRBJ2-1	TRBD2	CSARDRAGGLNEQFF	TGCAGTGCTAGAGATCGGGCGGGAGGTTTGAATGAGCAGTTCTTC
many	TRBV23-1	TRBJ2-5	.	CASSHKRGETQYF	TGCGCCAGCAGTCACAAAAGGGGAGAGACCCAGTACTTC
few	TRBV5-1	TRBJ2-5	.	CASSRQPLDEETQYF	TGCGCCAGCAGCCGACAGCCACTAGACGAAGAGACCCAGTACTTC
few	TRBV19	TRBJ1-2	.	CASSIRQENGYGYTF	TGTGCCAGTAGTATAAGGCAGGAAAACGGATATGGCTACACCTTC